A single sample is the source of the 5 T cell receptor beta chains below, sequenced in a study of response to subunit inactivated influenza vaccine. In TCRdb, the RT-PCR reads were re-called with MiXCR into one record per CDR3 protein. The sample carries some 800,000 distinct CDR3 sequences, less than 25% recorded once. The sequenced sample was PBMCs from blood, obtained approximately 5 days after vaccination. The receptor set was obtained from a man aged 45 to 65 who received an inactivated influenza vaccine.

This clonotype has only a few counts. The rearrangement uses TRBV7-2 and TRBJ2-7, with 10 positions matching TRBD2. Germline V gene data show CDR1 as SGHTA and CDR2 as FQGNSA. With 5 bases clipped from V and 4 bases from J, the junction kept 5 bases outside the gene matches. The CDR3 spans 14 residues. CDR3 nucleotides: TGTGCCAGCAGCGTACTAGCGGGACCTTACGAGCAGTACTTC. Translating it yields CASSVLAGPYEQYF.

The chain links TRBV5-1 to TRBJ2-7; D gene ambiguous. The CDR3 is 16 amino acids. CDR1 and CDR2 from the germline V gene are SGHRS and YFSETQ. The V gene lost 0 bases and the J gene lost 0 bases, with 13 bases spanning the gap. The CDR3 DNA is TGCGCCAGCAGCTTGGGGCCCGACCCCAGCTCCTACGAGCAGTACTTC. It specifies CASSLGPDPSSYEQYF.

V and J are TRBV20-1 and TRBJ1-1; D perhaps matches TRBD1 (5 bases). The CDR3 extends over 15 amino acids. The V end was cut by 0 bases, the J end by 4 bases, with 15 bases between. The germline gives CDR1 DFQATT, CDR2 SNEGSKA (reference sequence). CDR3 bases: TGCAGTGCTAGAGATCGGGGGGTAAGGGGCACTGAAGCTTTCTTT. This gives the protein CSARDRGVRGTEAFF.

This clonotype was picked up one time. The CDR3 nucleotides read TGTGCCAGTACGCGGCGGGAGTTCAATGAGCAGTTCTTC. Amino acids: CASTRREFNEQFF. The V gene is TRBV6-2 or TRBV6-3, the J gene TRBJ2-1; 7 nucleotides line up with TRBD2. The germline V gene has CDR1 MNHEY and CDR2 SVGEGT. V was clipped by 9 bases and J by 6 bases; unmatched bases: 8. The CDR3 is 13 residues long.

The rearrangement links TRBV11-2 to TRBJ1-4; D perhaps matches TRBD1 (6 bases). Germline-derived CDR1 and CDR2 are SGHAT and FQNNGV. Trimming stripped 0 bases from V and 10 bases from J, with 9 bases between. This CDR3 region has 13 residues. CDR3 in amino acids: CASSLEGGGKLFF. The CDR3 DNA follows: TGTGCCAGCAGCTTAGAAGGAGGGGGAAAACTGTTTTTT.